Below are 9 T cell receptor beta chains sequenced from a single sample in a study of cytomegalovirus exposure and HLA in healthy donors. The PCR was carried out with 60 Vbeta primers and 13 Jbeta primers. Using immunoSEQ multiplex PCR, the repertoire was profiled, and TCRdb retains in-frame clones only, with some absent. The sample consists of 95,000 to 150,000 clones, 75% to 90% of them appearing once. Material for sequencing was PBMCs. The source is a man in his thirties or forties in good health and CMV-seronegative.

The V call is TRBV7-2, the J call TRBJ2-1, with 7 bases aligning to TRBD2. CDR3 length: 13 residues. V was clipped by 4 bases and J by 9 bases; unmatched bases: 6. CDR1 and CDR2 (germline): SGHTA, FQGNSA. Here the CDR3 reads CASSSRAGREQFF. CDR3 nucleotides: TGTGCCAGCAGCTCCAGAGCGGGGCGTGAGCAGTTCTTC.

This chain joins TRBV9 and TRBJ1-1; D perhaps matches TRBD1 (6 bases). The CDR3 sequence is 15 residues long. The germline V gene encodes CDR1 SGDLS and CDR2 YYNGEE. V gave up 4 bases and J gave up 0 bases, with 13 bases separating them. CDR3 protein: CASSPRGGLNTEAFF. In DNA form, the CDR3 reads TGTGCCAGCAGCCCTCGCGGGGGGCTGAACACTGAAGCTTTCTTT.

This rearrangement joins TRBV7-9 to TRBJ2-4; possibly TRBD1 for D (5 bases). The CDR3 contains 16 residues. Trimming stripped 5 bases from V and 0 bases from J, with 14 bases between. CDR1 and CDR2 from the germline V gene are SEHNR and FQNEAQ (reference sequence). The CDR3 loop is CASSPPAGIAKNIQYF. CDR3 nucleotide sequence: TGTGCCAGCAGCCCCCCGGCAGGGATAGCCAAAAACATTCAGTACTTC.

V is TRBV7-9 and J is TRBJ1-1, with D unclear. Trimming left V 1 base short and J 5 bases short, with 14 bases between. Germline CDR1 and CDR2: SEHNR and FQNEAQ (reference sequence). This CDR3 has 15 amino acids. CDR3 in DNA: TGTGCCAGCAGCTTAGAGGTGGGCAGAAGGACTGAAGCTTTCTTT. It is translated as CASSLEVGRRTEAFF.

CDR3 bases: TGTGCCAGCAGTGCCCTCCACTCAAATTCACCCCTCCACTTT. Its translation: CASSALHSNSPLHF. This chain joins TRBV6-1 and TRBJ1-6; unclear D gene. V lost 4 bases and J 7 bases, leaving 11 bases between the germline ends. This CDR3 is 14 amino acids long. CDR1 MNHNS and CDR2 SASEGT come from the germline V gene.

The chain employs TRBV5-1 and TRBJ2-1, with TRBD1 matching over 9 bases. The V gene's germline CDR1 is SGHRS and CDR2 YFSETQ. Trimming took 4 bases from V and 7 from J; bases not matched to a gene: 9. The CDR3 consists of 15 residues. The CDR3 protein is CASSPPGQGRNEQFF. CDR3 coding DNA: TGCGCCAGCAGCCCACCGGGACAGGGAAGAAATGAGCAGTTCTTC.

The rearrangement links TRBV5-1 to TRBJ1-2; 7 bases match TRBD1. Germline V gene data show CDR1 as SGHRS and CDR2 as YFSETQ. With 4 bases clipped from V and 0 bases from J, the junction kept 3 bases outside the gene matches. This CDR3 spans 14 amino acids. The CDR3 sequence: CASSAGTANYGYTF. In DNA, the CDR3 is TGCGCCAGCAGCGCGGGGACAGCTAACTATGGCTACACCTTC.

The V and J genes are TRBV28 and TRBJ1-2; 7 nucleotides line up with TRBD1. In germline, CDR1 is MDHEN, CDR2 SYDVKM. V gave up 6 bases and J gave up 1 base; unmatched junction bases: 8. The CDR3 sequence is 15 residues long. DNA of the CDR3: TGTGCCAGCAGCCGGACAGGAGGAGATAACTATGGCTACACCTTC. As protein: CASSRTGGDNYGYTF.

The V and J genes are TRBV13 and TRBJ1-1, with 9 bases matching TRBD1. The V gene's germline CDR1 is PRHDT and CDR2 FYEKMQ (reference sequence). The V segment lost 5 bases and the J segment 4 bases; nucleotides outside the gene matches: 2. This CDR3 comprises 13 residues. The DNA for the CDR3 is TGTGCCAGCAGCCGGGACAGGGCCACTGAAGCTTTCTTT. Translation: CASSRDRATEAFF.